Sequencing of this TCR beta chain was carried out in a study of T cells in Graves' hyperthyroidism and ophthalmopathy (dated by TCRdb to about 2019). Study-wide context: Peripheral blood was sampled at the time of initial diagnosis, prior to any treatment. To identify distinguishing TCR V-J signatures, a discovery cohort of 95 to 100 patients was used, comprising some 45 with Graves' ophthalmopathy and 57 with stable Graves' hyperthyroidism. Whether ophthalmopathy could be predicted prospectively was tested in an independent validation cohort made up of roughly 19 hyperthyroidism patients plus 17 patients who later progressed to ophthalmopathy. The approximately 97 discovery patients were randomly divided into training and test sets at a 7:3 ratio. In six Graves' hyperthyroidism patients, the study also compared T-cell repertoires from thyroid tissue with T-cell repertoires from blood. After sampling, hyperthyroidism patients received methimazole starting at 30 mg daily, and ophthalmopathy patients received high-dose intravenous methylprednisolone. The paper reports TCR Vbeta CDR3 sequencing of some 140 peripheral blood samples: fewer than 50 ophthalmopathy, 70 to 85 hyperthyroidism and some 17 progressor patients.

This clonotype came up once. Its antigen is still unknown. No much larger clone is present one base from it, and per-base qualities are unavailable. One read alone makes for weak evidence. Hyperthyroidism patients were aged 18 to 65 years and newly diagnosed, with disease duration of less than 2 months. Any patient with an uncontrolled infection, another autoimmune disease, pregnancy or lactation was excluded. Clinical symptoms, serum thyroxine and TRAb, thyroid ultrasound, and orbital computed tomography formed the basis for the diagnoses. For progressor patients, blood was drawn at the first diagnosis of hyperthyroidism, before any ophthalmopathy symptoms had appeared. PBMCs were separated from 7.5 to 10 ml of fresh peripheral blood using Ficoll-Paque density gradient centrifugation. Progressor patients were first diagnosed with Graves' hyperthyroidism and then developed ophthalmopathy during follow-up. Total RNA was extracted with Trizol reagent, and quality was checked on an Agilent 2100 Bioanalyzer.

The TCR beta CDR3 regions were amplified from RNA transcripts. The first round of RT-PCR for the TCR CDR3 was performed with the HTBI primer set and the Qiagen OneStep RT-PCR kit. Libraries were constructed in a second round of multiplex PCR, after which size selection and purification were carried out. Sequencing of the libraries was done on an Illumina HiSeq2000 using paired-end 100 bp reads. Per the authors' processing: SOAPnuke was used to process the raw data, removing reads that contained adapters or uncalled bases, had a mean Phred below 15, or lacked an exact match to the constant primer or identifier. COPE v1.2.5 was used to merge high-quality paired reads, and clonotypes were defined as unique nucleotide sequences. Clonotypes were aligned to IMGT TRBV, TRBD and TRBJ reference segments using MiTCR v1.1. Analysis was restricted to V-J combinations with a frequency above 0.0001, which covered just over 98% of repertoires. The TCS score was defined as the ratio of F50 (clonal expansion) to E x V (chaos), calculated using BLOSUM62-based TCRdist between CDR3 peptides within each V-J. Welch's t-statistics and random forest reduced roughly 540 V-J features to 10 to 15, which were used in a naive Bayes classifier (R e1071). TCRdb applied fastp at Q25 and MiXCR to the public reads, then kept only in-frame beta chains. Merged by CDR3 protein, the rows form single entries marked with the most common genes and DNA. TCRdb's processing, not the study's, gives the V and J calls here. This sample comprises about 290,000 distinct CDR3 sequences, more than 10% of them detected only once. Of the sample, 7.5% to 8% falls within the top ten clones.

The germline V gene supplies CDR1 MDHEN and CDR2 SYDVKM. V and J are truncated by 7 bases and 0 bases respectively, leaving an intervening sequence of 10 bases. Spanning cysteine to phenylalanine, the CDR3 consists of 13 amino acids. Kept here is only the CDR3 DNA, which spans 39 bases and is read in frame from base 1. Findings and caveats that apply to the study as a whole: In validation, the model predicted progression to ophthalmopathy a median of about 5.9 months before onset, with roughly 70% sensitivity and about 75% specificity. Ophthalmopathy was separated from stable hyperthyroidism by a 13 V-J signature model, with 87.88% sensitivity and just over 81% specificity obtained in cross-validation and 80%/75% obtained in testing. Most expanded thyroid clonotypes (frequency above 0.001) were also detected in blood, a finding suggesting that blood repertoires may reflect thyroid immune responses. No statistical method was used to fix the sample size in advance, and group allocation was not hidden from the investigators.

This receptor was identified in a young woman with Graves' hyperthyroidism that later progressed to Graves' ophthalmopathy. This chain joins TRBV28 to TRBJ2-7; the D segment cannot be called with confidence. Sequencing was done on a sample of blood. At the DNA level, the sequence is TGTGCCAGCATCCCCACCGACTCCTACGAGCAGTACTTC. This gives the protein CASIPTDSYEQYF. With the portions outside the CDR3 filled from the reference TRBV28 and TRBJ2-7 genes, the complete variable region becomes DVKVTQSSRYLVKRTGEKVFLECVQDMDHENMFWYRQDPGLGLRLIYFSYDVKMKEKGDIPEGYSVSREKKERFSLILESASTNQTSMYLCASIPTDSYEQYFGPGTRLTVT.